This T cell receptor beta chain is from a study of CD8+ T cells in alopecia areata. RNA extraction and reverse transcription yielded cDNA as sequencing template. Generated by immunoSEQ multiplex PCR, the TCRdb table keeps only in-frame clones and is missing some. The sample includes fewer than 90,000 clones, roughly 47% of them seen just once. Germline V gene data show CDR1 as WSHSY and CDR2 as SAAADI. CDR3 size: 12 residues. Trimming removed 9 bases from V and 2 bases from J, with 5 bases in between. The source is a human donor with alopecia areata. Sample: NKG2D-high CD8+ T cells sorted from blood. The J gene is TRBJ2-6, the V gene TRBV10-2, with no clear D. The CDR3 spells CASNAGANVLTF. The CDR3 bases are TGCGCCAGTAACGCTGGGGCCAACGTCCTGACTTTC.